A selection of T cell receptor beta chains follows, all from one sample in a study of beta chain features in type 1 diabetes. Using immunoSEQ multiplex PCR, the repertoire was profiled, and TCRdb retains in-frame clones only, with some absent. The sample records a few hundred thousand clones, over 13% being singletons. The sequenced sample consisted of naive CD4+ T cells from blood. The origin of the receptors is a woman aged 18-30 years in good health. Each CDR3 is given with its conserved first and last residue. A D gene is named only where the DNA matches it firmly. Clone size is given for some rows only: seen once, a few or many times, or a class if the clone is expanded.

abundance,d_gene,j_gene,v_gene,CDR3nt,CDR3aa
-,-,TRBJ1-3,TRBV30,TGTGCCTGGACGGGGAGTTCTGGAAACACCATATATTTT,CAWTGSSGNTIYF
-,TRBD1,TRBJ2-7,TRBV30,TGTGCCTGGAGTAGGGACAGTTACGAGCAGTACTTC,CAWSRDSYEQYF
few,-,TRBJ1-3,TRBV7-9,TGTGCCAGCAGCTTAGGCGCGGGGGGCCTCTCTGGAAACACCATATATTTT,CASSLGAGGLSGNTIYF
-,-,TRBJ1-1,TRBV29-1,TGCAGCGTCGAACCCGACACAGGGAATACTGAAGCTTTCTTT,CSVEPDTGNTEAFF
few,TRBD1,TRBJ2-5,TRBV15,TGTGCCACCAGCAGGGACAGGGTGAGGACCCAGTACTTC,CATSRDRVRTQYF
-,TRBD2,TRBJ2-7,TRBV30,TGTGCCTGGAGTCCGACTAGCGGGTTAACCTACGAGCAGTACTTC,CAWSPTSGLTYEQYF
few,TRBD1,TRBJ1-1,TRBV27,TGTGCCAGCAGTTTCGAGGGGGCAGACACTGAAGCTTTCTTT,CASSFEGADTEAFF
few,-,TRBJ1-3,TRBV30,TGTGCCTGGAGTGCCAGAAACACCATATATTTT,CAWSARNTIYF
few,-,TRBJ2-7,TRBV12-2,TGTGCAAGTCGCCCCGGGACTAGCGGAAATCACTCCTACGAGCAGTACTTC,CASRPGTSGNHSYEQYF
-,TRBD1,TRBJ1-2,TRBV28,TGTGCCAGCAGTCAAGACAGGGCGCTAATCAGTTATGGCTACACCTTC,CASSQDRALISYGYTF
few,-,TRBJ1-2,TRBV2,TGTGCCAGCAGAATGACAGGCGACTATGGCTACACCTTC,CASRMTGDYGYTF
-,-,TRBJ2-1,TRBV27,TGTGCCAGCAGTTATACGACACCCGTAGTCGATGAGCAGTTCTTC,CASSYTTPVVDEQFF
-,-,TRBJ1-4,TRBV14,TGTGCCAGCAGCCAATTGGGGGCCGGTGAAAAACTGTTTTTT,CASSQLGAGEKLFF
few,TRBD2,TRBJ2-7,TRBV28,TGTGCCAGCAGTCTAGCGGGAGAGTACGAGCAGTACTTC,CASSLAGEYEQYF
few,-,TRBJ1-1,TRBV7-9,TGTGCCAGCAGGACCAGGACAGTGAACACTGAAGCTTTCTTT,CASRTRTVNTEAFF
few,-,TRBJ2-3,TRBV30,TGTGCCTGGAGTCCCCAGGGCACAGATACGCAGTATTTT,CAWSPQGTDTQYF
few,-,TRBJ2-1,TRBV5-8,TGTGCCAGCGGGGCAGGGAAGGGGCACAATGAGCAGTTCTTC,CASGAGKGHNEQFF
-,-,TRBJ2-3,TRBV7-2,TGTGCCAGCAGCTTACCGGGAGCAGATACGCAGTATTTT,CASSLPGADTQYF
-,-,TRBJ2-5,TRBV28,TGTGCCAGCACCTTCGGCGGGTCGCGAGAGACCCAGTACTTC,CASTFGGSRETQYF
-,TRBD2,TRBJ2-7,TRBV5-1,TGCGCCAGCAGCTTGACTAGCGGCTCCTACGAGCAGTACTTC,CASSLTSGSYEQYF
few,-,TRBJ2-5,TRBV5-4,TGTGCCAGCAGTCAGGGGGGTTTCCAAGAGACCCAGTACTTC,CASSQGGFQETQYF
few,TRBD2,TRBJ2-3,TRBV14,TGTGCCAGCAGCCTAGCGGGAGTGTTAGATACGCAGTATTTT,CASSLAGVLDTQYF
few,TRBD2,TRBJ2-2,TRBV4-1,TGCGCCAGCAGCCAAGGACTAGCGAGAGCTACCGGGGAGCTGTTTTTT,CASSQGLARATGELFF
-,TRBD2,TRBJ2-1,TRBV2,TGTGCCACCGCGAGCGGGATGAGCTCCTACAATGAGCAGTTCTTC,CATASGMSSYNEQFF
few,TRBD1,TRBJ1-5,TRBV29-1,TGCAGCGCCGGACAGGGCTCAGGGCCCCAGCATTTT,CSAGQGSGPQHF
-,TRBD2,TRBJ2-1,TRBV4-2,TGTGCCAGCAGCCTCCCGCCCCAAGCGGGAGGGCCCAATGAGCAGTTCTTC,CASSLPPQAGGPNEQFF
-,-,TRBJ1-2,TRBV7-8,TGTGCCAGCAGCTTAAGGGGGGGCTATGGCTACACCTTC,CASSLRGGYGYTF
few,TRBD1,TRBJ1-2,TRBV30,TGTGCCTGGAGGGGCGGGACAGGAGCTAACTATGGCTACACCTTC,CAWRGGTGANYGYTF
few,-,TRBJ2-7,TRBV19,TGTGCCAGTACCCTCCAGGGCGGTGTCTACGAGCAGTACTTC,CASTLQGGVYEQYF
-,-,TRBJ2-1,TRBV5-1,TGCGCCAGCAGCCCTCGGGTCAGCTCCTACAATGAGCAGTTCTTC,CASSPRVSSYNEQFF
few,-,TRBJ2-1,TRBV5-6,TGTGCCAGCAGCTTTAGCCGCGAGCAGTTCTTC,CASSFSREQFF
few,-,TRBJ2-3,TRBV18,TGTGCCAGCTCACCACCGGTGCGGGATGATACGCAGTATTTT,CASSPPVRDDTQYF
-,-,TRBJ2-1,TRBV18,TGTGCCAGCTCACCACCGCGGGACGGCCACAATGAGCAGTTCTTC,CASSPPRDGHNEQFF
-,TRBD1,TRBJ2-7,TRBV23-1,TGCGCCAGCAGTCAATCTGGGGACAGGGGGCTCTACGAGCAGTACTTC,CASSQSGDRGLYEQYF
few,-,TRBJ2-2,TRBV2,TGTGCCAGCAAAGAGTTCACCGGGGAGCTGTTTTTT,CASKEFTGELFF
-,-,TRBJ1-4,TRBV30,TGTGCCTGGAGTGTCCAGTATAAACTGTTTTTT,CAWSVQYKLFF
-,-,TRBJ1-5,TRBV11-1,TGTGCCAGCAGCTTAGGGGCAGCCCACCCCCAGCATTTT,CASSLGAAHPQHF
-,TRBD2,TRBJ2-1,TRBV7-2,TGTGCCAGCAGCCCAGGGAGGGGTGCAATACATTCCTCCTACAATGAGCAGTTCTTC,CASSPGRGAIHSSYNEQFF
few,TRBD1,TRBJ2-5,TRBV7-9,TGTGCCAGCAGCTGGGGTGCAGGGGGCTTCTCGGAGACCCAGTACTTC,CASSWGAGGFSETQYF
few,-,TRBJ1-5,TRBV18,TGTGCCAGCTCAGCCTACAGACAGATTAGCAATCAGCCCCAGCATTTT,CASSAYRQISNQPQHF
-,-,TRBJ1-2,TRBV6-5,TGTGCCAGCACCGAGGAGGGATATGGCTACACCTTC,CASTEEGYGYTF
few,TRBD2,TRBJ2-7,TRBV11-2,TGTGCCAGCAGCCCCCGCGGGGGACTAGCGGGAGGTGGCTACGAGCAGTACTTC,CASSPRGGLAGGGYEQYF
few,-,TRBJ1-2,TRBV27,TGTGCCAGCAGTTCAGGGCGGACTAACTATGGCTACACCTTC,CASSSGRTNYGYTF
few,TRBD1,TRBJ2-5,TRBV18,TGTGCCAGCTCACTGACAGGGTTCCAAGAGACCCAGTACTTC,CASSLTGFQETQYF
-,TRBD2,TRBJ2-5,TRBV9,TGTGCCAGCAGCGTAGATCGCGGGGGTGGCGAGACCCAGTACTTC,CASSVDRGGGETQYF